The 23 T cell receptor beta chains reported below all come from one sample, sequenced in a study of T cells in Graves' hyperthyroidism and ophthalmopathy. Regions amplified from RNA transcripts were the TCR beta CDR3 regions. RT-PCR in the first round (using the HTBI primer set) targeted the TCR CDR3. TCRdb redid the calling of the multiplex PCR reads with MiXCR, one entry per CDR3 protein. In the table there are more than 350,000 distinct CDR3 sequences, about 15% of which are singletons. Sequences were obtained from blood. Receptor source: a woman younger than 45 with Graves' hyperthyroidism that later progressed to Graves' ophthalmopathy.

The chain has TRBV4-1 and TRBJ1-6, with a possible D match to TRBD1 (5 bases). The V and J ends lost 1 base and 0 bases respectively, with 10 bases between them. The CDR3 is 17 amino acids. CDR1 MGHRA and CDR2 YSYEKL come from the germline V gene. In DNA, the CDR3 is TGCGCCAGCAGCCAAGTGGAGGGGAGCTCCTATAATTCACCCCTCCACTTT. Translating gives CASSQVEGSSYNSPLHF.

This clonotype was recorded many times. This chain joins TRBV9 and TRBJ1-3; 9 nucleotides agree with TRBD1. This CDR3 has 18 residues. V shed 7 bases and J 3 bases; nucleotides not matched to a gene: 17. Germline V gene data show CDR1 as SGDLS and CDR2 as YYNGEE. CDR3 sequence: CASSRNRDRVKYGNTIYF. Here the CDR3 DNA reads TGTGCCAGCTCGCGAAACCGGGACAGGGTGAAATATGGAAACACCATATATTTT.

The rearrangement joins TRBV18 to TRBJ1-3; D remains ambiguous. The CDR3 is 18 residues long. In germline, CDR1 is KGHSH, CDR2 LQKENI. Trimming left V 0 bases short and J 0 bases short, with 15 bases between. CDR3 sequence reads: CASSPPTGQKFSGNTIYF. The CDR3 nucleotides read TGTGCCAGCTCACCACCGACCGGTCAGAAGTTCTCTGGAAACACCATATATTTT.

This clonotype was observed a handful of times. The rearrangement joins TRBV28 to TRBJ1-6; D is unclear. This CDR3 has 15 amino acids. CDR1 MDHEN and CDR2 SYDVKM come from the germline V gene. V was clipped by 6 bases and J by 4 bases, with 13 bases between them. The CDR3 here is CASRRPRLYNSPLHF. The DNA of the CDR3 is TGTGCCAGCAGACGACCCAGGCTGTATAATTCACCCCTCCACTTT. Combining the CDR3 with reference TRBV28 and TRBJ1-6 gives the whole variable domain DVKVTQSSRYLVKRTGEKVFLECVQDMDHENMFWYRQDPGLGLRLIYFSYDVKMKEKGDIPEGYSVSREKKERFSLILESASTNQTSMYLCASRRPRLYNSPLHFGNGTRLTVT.

This clonotype appeared many times. This CDR3 reads CASSLVAYTGELFF. CDR3 bases: TGTGCCAGCAGCTTAGTAGCTTACACCGGGGAGCTGTTTTTT. The chain employs TRBV7-8 and TRBJ2-2; D ambiguous. Trimming removed 1 base from V and 3 bases from J, with 6 bases in between. Germline V lookup: CDR1 SGHVS, CDR2 FQNEAQ. This CDR3 comprises 14 residues.

This clonotype occurred many times. The chain is built from TRBV19 and TRBJ2-1; 10 nucleotides align to TRBD2. The CDR3 has 16 residues. The germline gives CDR1 LNHDA, CDR2 SQIVND (reference sequence). V lost 1 base and J lost 4; bases outside the gene matches: 4. CDR3 amino acids: CASSIGGSGGYNEQFF. The DNA for the CDR3 is TGTGCCAGTAGTATAGGAGGTAGCGGGGGGTACAATGAGCAGTTCTTC.

This clonotype has ten or more counts. This rearrangement joins TRBV20-1 to TRBJ2-7, with D perhaps being TRBD1 or TRBD2 (5 bases each). Germline V gene data show CDR1 as DFQATT and CDR2 as SNEGSKA (reference sequence). The V end was cut by 3 bases, the J end by 5 bases, with 11 bases between. This CDR3 contains 12 residues. CDR3 sequence (DNA): TGCAGTGCTAGTCCGGGACGAGACGAGCAGTACTTC. It encodes CSASPGRDEQYF.

Ten or more counts support this clonotype. The rearrangement joins TRBV6-5 to TRBJ1-5; a weak D match, TRBD1 (5 bases). CDR3 length equals 17 residues. CDR1 MNHEY and CDR2 SVGAGI come from the germline V gene. V was pared by 1 base and J by 2 bases, with 15 bases between. CDR3 loop: CASSYYGSGVGNQPQHF. The CDR3 nucleotides read TGTGCCAGCAGTTACTACGGTTCGGGGGTGGGCAATCAGCCCCAGCATTTT.

In its sample, this clonotype was seen many times. The chain uses TRBV2 and TRBJ1-1; TRBD1 matches 7 bases. The V gene end was trimmed by 6 bases and the J gene end by 11 bases; junction bases not matched to a gene: 12. The CDR3 extends over 13 amino acids. Germline assignment: CDR1 SNHLY and CDR2 FYNNEI. CDR3 protein: CASRENRGLDAFF. The CDR3 nucleotides are TGTGCCAGCAGGGAAAACAGGGGATTGGACGCTTTCTTT.

This clonotype was detected ten times or more. This chain connects TRBV11-2 to TRBJ2-1; 12 nucleotides align to TRBD2. The CDR3 totals 19 residues. Germline CDR1 is SGHAT and CDR2 is FQNNGV. V dropped 2 bases and J dropped 0; count of bases not matched to a gene: 8. The CDR3 loop is CASSLLSLAGGSSYNEQFF. The CDR3 DNA is TGTGCCAGCAGCTTATTGTCGCTAGCGGGGGGGAGCTCCTACAATGAGCAGTTCTTC.

The chain is built from TRBV5-1 and TRBJ1-1, with a possible D match to TRBD1 (6 bases). The CDR3 length is 13 residues. The V gene's germline CDR1 is SGHRS and CDR2 YFSETQ. Trimming took 0 bases from V and 10 from J, leaving 13 bases between them. The CDR3 DNA follows: TGCGCCAGCAGCTTGGGCCAGGGGATCGGAGCTTTCTTT. It encodes CASSLGQGIGAFF.

This clonotype appeared many times. The chain links TRBV28 to TRBJ1-5, with D possibly TRBD1 on 5 matching bases. There are 15 residues in the CDR3. Per the germline V gene, CDR1 is MDHEN and CDR2 is SYDVKM. V was trimmed by 6 bases and J by 0 bases, leaving 12 bases between them. The CDR3 sequence is CASRKPQGSNQPQHF. DNA for the CDR3: TGTGCCAGCAGAAAGCCTCAGGGTAGCAATCAGCCCCAGCATTTT. Together with reference TRBV28 and TRBJ1-5, the CDR3 gives the full variable domain: DVKVTQSSRYLVKRTGEKVFLECVQDMDHENMFWYRQDPGLGLRLIYFSYDVKMKEKGDIPEGYSVSREKKERFSLILESASTNQTSMYLCASRKPQGSNQPQHFGDGTRLSIL.

V and J are TRBV5-6 and TRBJ1-2; D is unresolved. CDR1 and CDR2 from the germline V gene are SGHDT and YYEEEE. The V gene lost 1 base and the J gene lost 7 bases, with 8 bases spanning the gap. The CDR3 sequence is 12 residues long. The CDR3 loop is CASSLQRSGYTF. The CDR3, as DNA: TGTGCCAGCAGCTTGCAAAGGTCTGGCTACACCTTC.

V usage is TRBV12-3 or TRBV12-4 and J usage is TRBJ2-1, with TRBD1 identical over 7 bases. The CDR3 runs 11 residues. V trimming: 5 bases; J trimming: 16 bases; junction bases outside the gene matches: 8. Written as DNA, the CDR3 is TGTGCCAGCAGTGCTAGGGGGCCAGCCTTCTTC. Protein product: CASSARGPAFF.

This clonotype was counted between two and nine times. This chain uses TRBV4-1 with TRBJ2-7; D gene uncertain. The V and J ends lost 0 bases and 3 bases respectively, with 15 bases between them. The CDR3 extends over 16 amino acids. From germline, CDR1 is MGHRA and CDR2 YSYEKL. This CDR3 is CASSQDSWWKSYEQYF. CDR3 in DNA: TGCGCCAGCAGCCAAGACTCGTGGTGGAAGAGCTACGAGCAGTACTTC.

This clonotype has at least ten counts. V usage is TRBV12-3 or TRBV12-4 and J usage is TRBJ2-7; unclear D gene. This CDR3 is built from 14 residues. The V end was cut by 3 bases, the J end by 3 bases, with 12 bases between. CDR3 amino acids: CASSLRDDGYEQYF. CDR3 coding DNA: TGTGCCAGCAGTTTGCGAGACGACGGCTACGAGCAGTACTTC.

The rearrangement links TRBV5-1 to TRBJ2-7; 7 bases align to TRBD1. J gave up 7 bases and V 4 bases, and 14 bases lay outside the gene matches. This CDR3 has 15 residues. CDR1 SGHRS and CDR2 YFSETQ come from the germline V gene. The CDR3 here is CASSPTLDRVGEQYF. The DNA of the CDR3 is TGCGCCAGCAGCCCCACCCTCGACAGGGTGGGGGAGCAGTACTTC.

This clonotype has just a few counts. The chain carries TRBV29-1 and TRBJ1-5; D is unclear. CDR1 is SQVTM, CDR2 ANQGSEA, per germline. V gave up 2 bases and J gave up 0 bases, with 17 bases separating them. The CDR3 has 17 residues. The CDR3 spells CSVEFGRGEVSNQPQHF. The DNA for the CDR3 is TGCAGCGTTGAATTTGGGCGCGGCGAGGTTAGCAATCAGCCCCAGCATTTT.

The table lists this clonotype with a few counts. The chain couples TRBV6-2 or TRBV6-3 to TRBJ2-1; no clear D gene. The CDR3 has 11 residues. Trimming cost V 8 bases and J 11 bases, with 13 bases left between them. Germline loops: CDR1 MNHEY, CDR2 SVGEGT. The CDR3 protein is CASWGWGKQFF. CDR3 coding DNA: TGTGCCAGCTGGGGATGGGGAAAGCAGTTCTTC.

Many counts were recorded for this clonotype. The V call is TRBV2, the J call TRBJ1-3; no clear D. Germline loops: CDR1 SNHLY, CDR2 FYNNEI. Trimming shortened V by 10 bases and J by 4 bases, and 11 bases separated the two germline ends. This CDR3 has 12 residues. CDR3 sequence (DNA): TGTGCCATTCGAGGGTTAGGAAACACCATATATTTT. Protein sequence: CAIRGLGNTIYF.

The chain joins TRBV5-6 to TRBJ2-7, with D possibly matching TRBD2 (7 bases). Germline V gene data show CDR1 as SGHDT and CDR2 as YYEEEE. Deletions cut 4 bases from V and 3 bases from J, with 17 bases between. This CDR3 spans 15 amino acids. CDR3 sequence (DNA): TGTGCCAGCAGCGGGGGGGGCCGGGACCACTACGAGCAGTACTTC. Translated: CASSGGGRDHYEQYF.

This clonotype was seen just once. The rearrangement uses TRBV28 and TRBJ1-6, with D unresolved. In germline, CDR1 is MDHEN, CDR2 SYDVKM. V was cut by 0 bases and J by 6 bases, with 9 bases left in between. The CDR3 extends over 15 amino acids. CDR3 residues: CASSLCEGCNSPLHF. CDR3 sequence (DNA): TGTGCCAGCAGTTTATGCGAGGGATGTAATTCACCCCTCCACTTT.

The V gene is TRBV2, the J gene TRBJ2-7; D gene uncertain. With 3 bases removed from V and 3 bases from J, the gap between germline ends came to 6 bases. The CDR3 spans 12 residues. Germline-derived CDR1 and CDR2 are SNHLY and FYNNEI. In DNA form, the CDR3 reads TGTGCCAGCAGTGAGGAGATCTACGAGCAGTACTTC. This translates into CASSEEIYEQYF.